Presented here are 2 T cell receptor beta chains from one specimen sequenced in a study of blood T cell repertoires in COVID-19. Produced via immunoSEQ multiplex PCR; TCRdb's table is partial and in-frame only. The sample has roughly 300,000 clones, 85% seen once. The specimen sequenced was PBMCs or T cells enriched from blood (not recorded which). The receptors come from a woman aged 50 to 65 who had recovered from COVID-19.

This rearrangement joins TRBV7-9 to TRBJ1-6; no reliable D call. Trimming removed 1 base at V and 1 base at J, with 8 bases between. The CDR3 has 16 residues. CDR1 and CDR2 (germline): SEHNR, FQNEAQ (reference sequence). CDR3 nucleotides: TGTGCCAGCAGCTTAGGAGGGATGTCCTATAATTCACCCCTCCACTTT. It codes for CASSLGGMSYNSPLHF.

The J gene is TRBJ2-5, the V gene TRBV19; possibly TRBD2 for D (5 bases). V was cut by 6 bases and J by 1 base, with 9 bases left in between. CDR3 length equals 13 residues. The V gene's germline CDR1 is LNHDA and CDR2 SQIVND (reference sequence). In DNA form, the CDR3 reads TGTGCCAGTAGAACCGGGGTCCAAGAGACCCAGTACTTC. Its protein product is CASRTGVQETQYF. Variable domain in full (rest from reference TRBV19 and TRBJ2-5): DGGITQSPKYLFRKEGQNVTLSCEQNLNHDAMYWYRQDPGQGLRLIYYSQIVNDFQKGDIAEGYSVSREKKESFPLTVTSAQKNPTAFYLCASRTGVQETQYFGPGTRLLVL.